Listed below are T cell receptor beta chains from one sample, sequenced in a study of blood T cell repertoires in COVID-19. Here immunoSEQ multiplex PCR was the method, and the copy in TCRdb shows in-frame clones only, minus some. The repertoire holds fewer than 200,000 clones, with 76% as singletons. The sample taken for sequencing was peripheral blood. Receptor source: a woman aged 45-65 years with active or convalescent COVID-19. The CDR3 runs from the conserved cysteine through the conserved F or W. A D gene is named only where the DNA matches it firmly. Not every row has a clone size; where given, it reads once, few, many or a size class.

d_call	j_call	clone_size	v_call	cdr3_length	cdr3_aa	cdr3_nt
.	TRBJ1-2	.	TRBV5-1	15	CASSLFTVDRDGYTF	TGCGCCAGCAGCTTGTTCACAGTTGACCGAGATGGCTACACCTTC
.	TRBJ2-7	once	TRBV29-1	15	CSVEEGQGHSYEQYF	TGCAGCGTTGAAGAAGGGCAGGGGCACTCCTACGAGCAGTACTTC
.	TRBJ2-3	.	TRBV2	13	CASSADSTDTQYF	TGTGCCAGCAGTGCCGACTCCACAGATACGCAGTATTTT
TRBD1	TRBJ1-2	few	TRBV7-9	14	CASVPGTGGNGYTF	TGTGCCAGCGTTCCCGGGACAGGGGGCAATGGCTACACCTTC
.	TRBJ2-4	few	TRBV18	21	CASSPPLMIPRGGRAKNIQYF	TGTGCCAGCTCACCACCTCTCATGATCCCAAGGGGAGGTCGTGCCAAAAACATTCAGTACTTC
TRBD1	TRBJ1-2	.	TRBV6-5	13	CASSRDRVYGYTF	TGTGCCAGCAGTAGGGACAGGGTCTATGGCTACACCTTC
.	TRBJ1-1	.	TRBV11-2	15	CASSLLQGSNTEAFF	TGTGCCAGCAGCTTGTTGCAGGGATCGAACACTGAAGCTTTCTTT
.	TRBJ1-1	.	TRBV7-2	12	CASSNRVTEAFF	TGTGCCAGCAGCAACAGGGTTACTGAAGCTTTCTTT
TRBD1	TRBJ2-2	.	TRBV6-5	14	CASRRTGNTGELFF	TGTGCCAGCAGGAGGACAGGGAACACCGGGGAGCTGTTTTTT
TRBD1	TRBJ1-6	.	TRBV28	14	CASSSGQGNTPLHF	TGTGCCAGCAGTTCGGGACAGGGAAATACACCCCTCCACTTT
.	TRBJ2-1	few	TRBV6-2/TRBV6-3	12	CASSYSEGEQFF	TGTGCCAGCAGTTACTCTGAGGGTGAGCAGTTCTTC
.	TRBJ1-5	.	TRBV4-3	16	CASSQSRREGYQPQHF	TGCGCCAGCAGCCAATCTCGTAGGGAGGGCTATCAGCCCCAGCATTTT
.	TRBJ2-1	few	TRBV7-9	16	CASSAGYASSYNEQFF	TGTGCCAGCAGCGCAGGCTATGCGAGCTCCTACAATGAGCAGTTCTTC
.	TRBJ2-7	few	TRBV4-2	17	CASSPTPGTWDPYEQYF	TGTGCCAGCAGCCCAACCCCCGGGACATGGGACCCTTACGAGCAGTACTTC
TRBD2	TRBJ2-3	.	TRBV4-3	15	CASSQGLAHTDTQYF	TGCGCCAGCAGCCAAGGACTAGCCCACACAGATACGCAGTATTTT
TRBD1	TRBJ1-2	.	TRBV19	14	CASSTTGGGYGYTF	TGTGCCAGTAGTACGACAGGGGGGGGATATGGCTACACCTTC
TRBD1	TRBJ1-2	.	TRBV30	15	CAWSPLGQEPYGYTF	TGTGCCTGGAGTCCTTTGGGACAGGAACCCTATGGCTACACCTTC
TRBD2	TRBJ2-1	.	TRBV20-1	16	CSASRGLAGVSDEQFF	TGCAGTGCTAGTAGAGGACTAGCGGGAGTCTCAGATGAGCAGTTCTTC
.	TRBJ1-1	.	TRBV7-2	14	CASSLVSLATEAFF	TGTGCCAGCAGCTTAGTTTCCCTTGCGACTGAAGCTTTCTTT
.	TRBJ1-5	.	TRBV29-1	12	CSVGQYNQPQHF	TGCAGCGTTGGACAGTACAATCAGCCCCAGCATTTT
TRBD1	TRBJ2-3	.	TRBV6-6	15	CASSYSGTGTDTQYF	TGTGCCAGCAGTTACTCAGGGACAGGGACAGATACGCAGTATTTT
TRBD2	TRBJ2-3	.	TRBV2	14	CASGPGLATDTQYF	TGTGCCAGCGGCCCCGGACTAGCCACAGATACGCAGTATTTT
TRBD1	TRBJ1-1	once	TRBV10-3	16	CAIRSFGQGENTEAFF	TGTGCCATCAGGAGTTTCGGACAGGGAGAAAACACTGAAGCTTTCTTT
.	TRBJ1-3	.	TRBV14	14	CASSQDIGGNTIYF	TGTGCCAGCAGCCAAGATATCGGTGGAAACACCATATATTTT
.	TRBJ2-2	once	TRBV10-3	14	CAIAGQANTGELFF	TGTGCCATAGCGGGACAAGCCAACACCGGGGAGCTGTTTTTT
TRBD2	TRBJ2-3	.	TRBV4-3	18	CASSPLGREGRGADTQYF	TGCGCCAGCAGCCCCCTTGGGCGGGAGGGCCGAGGGGCAGATACGCAGTATTTT
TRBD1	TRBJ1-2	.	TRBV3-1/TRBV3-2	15	CASSQGDRGARGYTF	TGTGCCAGCAGCCAAGGGGACAGGGGGGCTCGTGGCTACACCTTC
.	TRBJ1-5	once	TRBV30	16	CAWSTAAVYSNQPQHF	TGTGCCTGGTCCACGGCGGCGGTTTATAGCAATCAGCCCCAGCATTTT
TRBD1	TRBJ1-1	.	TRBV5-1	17	CASSRRQGAGFYTEAFF	TGCGCCAGCAGCCGAAGACAGGGTGCAGGGTTTTACACTGAAGCTTTCTTT
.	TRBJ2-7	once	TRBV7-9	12	CASSLSGYEQYF	TGTGCCAGCAGCCTTAGCGGTTACGAGCAGTACTTC
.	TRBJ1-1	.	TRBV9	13	CASSTRQESEAFF	TGTGCCAGCAGCACCCGACAGGAATCTGAAGCTTTCTTT
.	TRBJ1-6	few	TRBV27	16	CASRRGQGTYNSPLHF	TGTGCCAGCCGGCGGGGGCAGGGGACCTATAATTCACCCCTCCACTTT
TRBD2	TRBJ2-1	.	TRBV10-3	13	CATQREIYNEQFF	TGTGCCACCCAGCGGGAGATCTACAATGAGCAGTTCTTC
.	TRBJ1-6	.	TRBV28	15	CASSLSAGVNSPLHF	TGTGCCAGCAGTTTATCGGCAGGGGTGAATTCACCCCTCCACTTT
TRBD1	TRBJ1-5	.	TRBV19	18	CASSVRSSGTGARQPQHF	TGTGCCAGTAGTGTAAGATCGTCCGGGACAGGGGCCCGCCAGCCCCAGCATTTT
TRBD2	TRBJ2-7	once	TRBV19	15	CASSSLAGGLYEQYF	TGTGCCAGTAGCTCTCTAGCGGGGGGGCTCTACGAGCAGTACTTC
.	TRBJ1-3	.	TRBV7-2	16	CASSLARANSGNTIYF	TGTGCCAGCAGCTTAGCGCGGGCTAACTCTGGAAACACCATATATTTT